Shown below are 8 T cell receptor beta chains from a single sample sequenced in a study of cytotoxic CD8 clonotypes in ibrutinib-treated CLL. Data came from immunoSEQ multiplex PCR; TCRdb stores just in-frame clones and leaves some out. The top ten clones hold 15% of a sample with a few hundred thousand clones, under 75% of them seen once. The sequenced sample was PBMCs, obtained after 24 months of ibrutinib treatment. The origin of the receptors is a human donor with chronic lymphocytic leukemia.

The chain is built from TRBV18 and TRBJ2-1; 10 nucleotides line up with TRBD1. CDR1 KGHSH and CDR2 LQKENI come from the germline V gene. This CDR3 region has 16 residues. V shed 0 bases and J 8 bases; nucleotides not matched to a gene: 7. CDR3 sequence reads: CASSPPKGQGWDEQFF. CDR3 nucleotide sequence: TGTGCCAGCTCACCACCGAAGGGACAGGGGTGGGATGAGCAGTTCTTC.

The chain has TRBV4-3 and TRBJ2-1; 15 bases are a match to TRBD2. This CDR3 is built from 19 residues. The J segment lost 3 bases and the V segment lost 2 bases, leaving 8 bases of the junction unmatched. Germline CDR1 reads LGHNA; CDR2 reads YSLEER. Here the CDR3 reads CASSQWGTSGRPLYNEQFF. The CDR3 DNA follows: TGCGCCAGCAGCCAATGGGGGACTAGCGGGAGGCCTCTCTACAATGAGCAGTTCTTC.

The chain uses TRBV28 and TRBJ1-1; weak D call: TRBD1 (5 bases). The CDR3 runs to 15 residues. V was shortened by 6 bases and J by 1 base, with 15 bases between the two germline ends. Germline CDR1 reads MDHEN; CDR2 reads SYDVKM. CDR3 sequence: CASRPPGGRNTEAFF. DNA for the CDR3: TGTGCCAGCAGGCCGCCTGGGGGGAGGAACACTGAAGCTTTCTTT.

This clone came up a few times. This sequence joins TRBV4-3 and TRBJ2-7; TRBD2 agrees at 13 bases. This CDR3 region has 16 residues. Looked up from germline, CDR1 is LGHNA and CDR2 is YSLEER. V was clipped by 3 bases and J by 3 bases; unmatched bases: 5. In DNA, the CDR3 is TGCGCCAGCAGCCAGACCGGGACTAGCGGGAACTACGAGCAGTACTTC. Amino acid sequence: CASSQTGTSGNYEQYF.

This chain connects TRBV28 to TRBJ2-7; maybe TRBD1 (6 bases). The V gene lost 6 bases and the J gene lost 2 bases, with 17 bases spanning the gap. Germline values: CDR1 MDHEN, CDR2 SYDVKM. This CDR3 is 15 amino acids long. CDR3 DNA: TGTGCCAGCAGCTTGTCAGTGGGGGCCCCCTACGAGCAGTACTTC. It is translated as CASSLSVGAPYEQYF.

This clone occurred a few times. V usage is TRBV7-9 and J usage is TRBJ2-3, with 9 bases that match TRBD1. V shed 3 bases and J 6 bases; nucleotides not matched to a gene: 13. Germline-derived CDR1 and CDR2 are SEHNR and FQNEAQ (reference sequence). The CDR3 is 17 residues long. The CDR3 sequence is CASSFLVWDRVEDTQYF. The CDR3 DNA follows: TGTGCCAGCAGCTTTCTGGTCTGGGACAGGGTGGAGGATACGCAGTATTTT.

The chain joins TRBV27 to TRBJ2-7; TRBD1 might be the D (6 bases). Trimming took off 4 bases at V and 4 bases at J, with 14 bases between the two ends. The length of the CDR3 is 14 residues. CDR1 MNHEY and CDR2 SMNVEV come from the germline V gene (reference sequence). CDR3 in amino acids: CASSSSQGGYEQYF. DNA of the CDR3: TGTGCCAGCAGTTCATCACAGGGTGGATACGAGCAGTACTTC.

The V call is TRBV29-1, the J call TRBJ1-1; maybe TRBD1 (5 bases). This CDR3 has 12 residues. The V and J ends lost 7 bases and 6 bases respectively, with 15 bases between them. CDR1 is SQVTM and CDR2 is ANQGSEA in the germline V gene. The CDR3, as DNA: TGCAGCGGGGGACTCCCCGGCGCTGAAGCTTTCTTT. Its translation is CSGGLPGAEAFF. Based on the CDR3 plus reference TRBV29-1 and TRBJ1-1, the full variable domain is SAVISQKPSRDICQRGTSLTIQCQVDSQVTMMFWYRQQPGQSLTLIATANQGSEATYESGFVIDKFPISRPNLTFSTLTVSNMSPEDSSIYLCSGGLPGAEAFFGQGTRLTVV.